These T cell receptor beta chains were read from a single sample in a study of tumor-infiltrating lymphocytes in primary liver carcinoma. Each CDR3 protein is one row after TCRdb ran MiXCR on the multiplex PCR reads. The sample yields 190,000 or so distinct CDR3 sequences, around 60% seen once. The specimen was peripheral blood. The receptors were gathered from a woman aged 60-75 years with primary liver carcinoma and hepatitis B virus infection. The CDR3 runs from the conserved cysteine through the conserved F or W. D genes are given only for firm matches. Clone size is given for some rows only: seen once, a few or many times, or a class if the clone is expanded.

V: TRBV5-1; J: TRBJ2-3; length: 16; size: .; D: TRBD2; CDR3: CASSLEAGGGTDTQYF; DNA: TGCGCCAGCAGCTTGGAGGCGGGAGGGGGCACAGATACGCAGTATTTT
V: TRBV5-1; J: TRBJ1-1; length: 15; size: .; D: TRBD1; CDR3: CAGSLLDRDYTEAFF; DNA: TGCGCCGGCAGCTTGTTAGACAGGGATTACACTGAAGCTTTCTTT
V: TRBV6-5; J: TRBJ1-1; length: 15; size: .; D: .; CDR3: CASSRTGGLNTEAFF; DNA: TGTGCCAGCAGTCGTACCGGGGGCTTGAACACTGAAGCTTTCTTT
V: TRBV11-2; J: TRBJ2-5; length: 11; size: .; D: .; CDR3: CGSSPRETQYF; DNA: TGTGGTAGCAGCCCGAGGGAGACCCAGTACTTC
V: TRBV6-1; J: TRBJ2-6; length: 19; size: .; D: .; CDR3: CASRAFQGRGRSGASVLTF; DNA: TGTGCCAGCAGGGCCTTTCAGGGCAGGGGCCGCTCTGGGGCCAGCGTCCTGACTTTC
V: TRBV11-2; J: TRBJ2-7; length: 15; size: .; D: .; CDR3: CASSTTGGLPYEQYF; DNA: TGTGCCAGCAGCACCACTGGGGGTTTGCCCTACGAGCAGTACTTC
V: TRBV19; J: TRBJ2-7; length: 14; size: once; D: TRBD2; CDR3: CASPTSGRPYEQYF; DNA: TGTGCCAGCCCGACTAGCGGGAGACCCTACGAGCAGTACTTC
V: TRBV12-3/TRBV12-4; J: TRBJ1-2; length: 14; size: many; D: TRBD1; CDR3: CASSRDSANYGYTF; DNA: TGTGCCAGCAGCCGGGACAGCGCTAACTATGGCTACACCTTC
V: TRBV12-3/TRBV12-4; J: TRBJ1-3; length: 15; size: many; D: TRBD1; CDR3: CASSLSGTVGNTIYF; DNA: TGTGCCAGCAGCCTGAGCGGGACAGTTGGAAACACCATATATTTT
V: TRBV11-2; J: TRBJ2-7; length: 14; size: .; D: .; CDR3: CAGSTSGGDYEQYF; DNA: TGTGCCGGCAGCACCTCAGGGGGGGATTACGAGCAGTACTTC
V: TRBV6-6; J: TRBJ2-3; length: 14; size: .; D: .; CDR3: CVSSRSRTIDTQYF; DNA: TGTGTCAGCAGTCGTAGTAGGACCATAGATACGCAGTATTTT
V: TRBV4-2; J: TRBJ2-7; length: 15; size: .; D: .; CDR3: CASSLELVGVNEQYF; DNA: TGTGCCAGCAGCCTGGAACTAGTGGGAGTCAACGAGCAGTACTTC
V: TRBV5-6; J: TRBJ1-1; length: 14; size: many; D: .; CDR3: CASSSVGGRTEAFF; DNA: TGTGCCAGCAGCTCCGTGGGAGGTCGGACTGAAGCTTTCTTT
V: TRBV7-9; J: TRBJ2-5; length: 16; size: .; D: .; CDR3: CASSLAPGRGQETQYF; DNA: TGTGCCAGCAGCTTAGCTCCGGGACGGGGGCAAGAGACCCAGTACTTC
V: TRBV6-5; J: TRBJ2-1; length: 15; size: few; D: .; CDR3: CATRVGLSSYNEQFF; DNA: TGTGCCACCAGGGTAGGACTAAGCTCCTACAATGAGCAGTTCTTC
V: TRBV20-1; J: TRBJ2-7; length: 14; size: .; D: TRBD2; CDR3: CSASPTSGFYEQYF; DNA: TGCAGTGCTAGTCCGACTAGCGGGTTCTACGAGCAGTACTTC